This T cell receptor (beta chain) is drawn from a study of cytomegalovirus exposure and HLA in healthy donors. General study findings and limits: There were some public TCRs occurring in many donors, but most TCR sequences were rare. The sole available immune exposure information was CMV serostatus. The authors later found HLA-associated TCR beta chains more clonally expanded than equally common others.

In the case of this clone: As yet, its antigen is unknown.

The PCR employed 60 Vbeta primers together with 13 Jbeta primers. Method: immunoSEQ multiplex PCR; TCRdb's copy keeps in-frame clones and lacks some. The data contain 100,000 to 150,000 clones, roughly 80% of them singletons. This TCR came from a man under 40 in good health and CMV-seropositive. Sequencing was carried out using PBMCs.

The chain's CDR3 is CASSEGVAGALEETQYF. The CDR3 region has the DNA TGTGCCAGCAGTGAAGGTGTAGCGGGGGCCCTTGAAGAGACCCAGTACTTC. The chain employs TRBV2 and TRBJ2-5; 9 bases line up with TRBD2. CDR3 length: 17 residues. V lost 1 base to trimming and J lost 3 bases; unmatched junction nucleotides: 9. Germline V gene data show CDR1 as SNHLY and CDR2 as FYNNEI.